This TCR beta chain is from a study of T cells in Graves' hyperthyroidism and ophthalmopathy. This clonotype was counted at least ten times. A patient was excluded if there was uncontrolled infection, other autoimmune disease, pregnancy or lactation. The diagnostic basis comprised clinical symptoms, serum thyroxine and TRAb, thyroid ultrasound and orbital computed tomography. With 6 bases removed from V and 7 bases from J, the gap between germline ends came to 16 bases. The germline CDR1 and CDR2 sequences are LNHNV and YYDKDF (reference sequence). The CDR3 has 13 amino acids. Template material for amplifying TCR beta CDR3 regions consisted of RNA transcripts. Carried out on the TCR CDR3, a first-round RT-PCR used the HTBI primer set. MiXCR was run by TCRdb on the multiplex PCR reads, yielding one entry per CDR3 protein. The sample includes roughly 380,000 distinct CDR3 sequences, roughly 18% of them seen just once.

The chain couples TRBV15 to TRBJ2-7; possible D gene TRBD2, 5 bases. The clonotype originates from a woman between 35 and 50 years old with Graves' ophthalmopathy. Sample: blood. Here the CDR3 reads CATRERHLREQYF. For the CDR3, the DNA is TGTGCCACCAGGGAGCGGCACCTACGGGAGCAGTACTTC.